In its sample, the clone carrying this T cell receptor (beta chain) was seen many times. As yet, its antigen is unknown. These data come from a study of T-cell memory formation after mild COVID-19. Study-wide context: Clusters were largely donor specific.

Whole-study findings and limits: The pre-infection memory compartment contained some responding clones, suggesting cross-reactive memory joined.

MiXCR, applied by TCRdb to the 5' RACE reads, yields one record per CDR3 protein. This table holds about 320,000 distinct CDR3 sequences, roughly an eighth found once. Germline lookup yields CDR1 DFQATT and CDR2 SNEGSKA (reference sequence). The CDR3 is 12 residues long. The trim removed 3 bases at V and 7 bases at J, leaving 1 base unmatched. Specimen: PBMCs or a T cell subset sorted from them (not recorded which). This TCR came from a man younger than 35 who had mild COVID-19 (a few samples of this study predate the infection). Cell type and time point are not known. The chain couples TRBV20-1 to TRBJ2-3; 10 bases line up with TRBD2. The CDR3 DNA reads TGCAGTGCTAGTAGCGGGGGGCATACGCAGTATTTT. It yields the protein CSASSGGHTQYF.